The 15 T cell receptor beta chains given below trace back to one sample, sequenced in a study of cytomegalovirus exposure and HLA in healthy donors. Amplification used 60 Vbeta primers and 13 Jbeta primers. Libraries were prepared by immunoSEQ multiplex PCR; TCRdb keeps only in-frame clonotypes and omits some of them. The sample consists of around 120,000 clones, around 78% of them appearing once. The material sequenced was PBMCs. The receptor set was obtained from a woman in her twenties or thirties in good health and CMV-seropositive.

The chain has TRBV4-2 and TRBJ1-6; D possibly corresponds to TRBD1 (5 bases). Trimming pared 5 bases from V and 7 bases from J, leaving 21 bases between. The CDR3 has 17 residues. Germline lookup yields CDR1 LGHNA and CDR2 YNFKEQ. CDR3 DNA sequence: TGTGCCAGCAGCGGAATACTGGTGACAGAGGTCAATTCACCCCTCCACTTT. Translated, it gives CASSGILVTEVNSPLHF.

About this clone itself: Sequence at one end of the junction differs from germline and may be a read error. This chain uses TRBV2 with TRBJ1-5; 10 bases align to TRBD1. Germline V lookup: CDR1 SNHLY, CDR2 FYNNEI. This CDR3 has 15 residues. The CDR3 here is CASSKDRGPFQPQHF. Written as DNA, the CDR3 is TGTGCCAGCAGTAAAGACAGGGGGCCGTTTCAGCCTCAGCATTTT.

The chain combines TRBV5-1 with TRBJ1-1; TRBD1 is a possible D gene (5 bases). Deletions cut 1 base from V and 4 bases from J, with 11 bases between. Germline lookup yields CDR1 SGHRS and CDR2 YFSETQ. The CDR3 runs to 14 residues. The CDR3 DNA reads TGCGCCAGCAGCTTGCTAGGGGCGAGCACTGAAGCTTTCTTT. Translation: CASSLLGASTEAFF.

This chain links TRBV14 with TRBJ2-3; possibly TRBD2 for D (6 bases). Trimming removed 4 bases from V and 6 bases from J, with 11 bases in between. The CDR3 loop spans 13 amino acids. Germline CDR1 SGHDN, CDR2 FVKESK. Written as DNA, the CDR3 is TGTGCCAGCAGCCGCTTCAGCGGGGATACGCAGTATTTT. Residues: CASSRFSGDTQYF.

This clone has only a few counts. The CDR3 here is CASSTPLTVKANTEAFF. As DNA, the CDR3 is TGTGCCAGCAGTACACCCCTGACAGTGAAGGCGAACACTGAAGCTTTCTTT. This chain connects TRBV28 to TRBJ1-1, with D possibly matching TRBD1 (5 bases). V dropped 5 bases and J dropped 1 base, with 20 bases sitting between them. Germline CDR1 and CDR2: MDHEN and SYDVKM. This CDR3 region has 17 residues.

The CDR3 bases are TGTGCCAGCAATATCGGCTCTGGGGCCAACGTCCTGACTTTC. Encoded protein: CASNIGSGANVLTF. The chain uses TRBV2 and TRBJ2-6, with D hard to call. The CDR3 spans 14 residues. Germline V lookup: CDR1 SNHLY, CDR2 FYNNEI. The V end was cut by 7 bases, the J end by 0 bases, with 7 bases between. Full variable domain (remainder filled in from reference TRBV2 and TRBJ2-6): EPEVTQTPSHQVTQMGQEVILRCVPISNHLYFYWYRQILGQKVEFLVSFYNNEISEKSEIFDDQFSVERPDGSNFTLKIRSTKLEDSAMYFCASNIGSGANVLTFGAGSRLTVL.

CDR3 residues: CASSGHFANTGELFF. For the CDR3, the DNA is TGTGCCAGCAGCGGACACTTCGCGAACACCGGGGAGCTGTTTTTT. The chain couples TRBV6-1 to TRBJ2-2, with D possibly being TRBD1 (5 bases). V was pared by 6 bases and J by 0 bases, with 11 bases between. From germline, CDR1 is MNHNS and CDR2 SASEGT. CDR3 length: 15 residues.

Here the CDR3 DNA reads TGCGCCAGCAGCTTGGAAGGGACAGGGGAATACGAGCAGTACTTC. Residues: CASSLEGTGEYEQYF. The V gene is TRBV5-1, the J gene TRBJ2-7; 10 positions match TRBD1. Germline-derived CDR1 and CDR2 are SGHRS and YFSETQ. The CDR3 runs 15 residues. Trimming at V came to 0 bases and at J to 4 bases, leaving 4 bases not matched to a gene.

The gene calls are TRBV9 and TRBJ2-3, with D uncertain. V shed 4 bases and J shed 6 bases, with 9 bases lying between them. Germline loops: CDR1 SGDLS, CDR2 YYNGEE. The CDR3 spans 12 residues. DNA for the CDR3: TGTGCCAGCAGCCTTGCACGGGATACGCAGTATTTT. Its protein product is CASSLARDTQYF.

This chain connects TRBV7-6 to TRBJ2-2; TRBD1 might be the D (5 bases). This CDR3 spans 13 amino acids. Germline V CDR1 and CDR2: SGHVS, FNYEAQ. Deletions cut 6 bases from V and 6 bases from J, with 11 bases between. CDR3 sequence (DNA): TGTGCCAGCAGGCTAAGGGGTGCCGGGGAGCTGTTTTTT. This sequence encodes CASRLRGAGELFF.

The CDR3 coding sequence is TGTGCCAGCTCACCACCGGGGAGCTCTGGAAACACCATATATTTT. It yields the protein CASSPPGSSGNTIYF. V and J are TRBV18 and TRBJ1-3; D is ambiguous. Per the germline V gene, CDR1 is KGHSH and CDR2 is LQKENI. CDR3 length equals 15 residues. V was trimmed by 0 bases and J by 0 bases, leaving 6 bases between them.

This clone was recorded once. CDR3 DNA sequence: TGTGCCAGCAGCTCGCTTGGACTAGCGGAAGATACGCAGTATTTT. Translating it yields CASSSLGLAEDTQYF. This rearrangement joins TRBV5-6 to TRBJ2-3; 10 positions agree with TRBD2. This CDR3 region has 15 residues. The germline CDR1 and CDR2 sequences are SGHDT and YYEEEE. V lost 3 bases, J lost 5 bases, and 6 bases stayed unmatched.

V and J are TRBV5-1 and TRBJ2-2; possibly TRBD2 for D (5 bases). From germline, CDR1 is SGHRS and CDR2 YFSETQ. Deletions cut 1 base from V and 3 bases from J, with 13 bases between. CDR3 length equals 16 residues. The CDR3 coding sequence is TGCGCCAGCAGCTTGATGGGTCGGGGAGACACCGGGGAGCTGTTTTTT. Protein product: CASSLMGRGDTGELFF.

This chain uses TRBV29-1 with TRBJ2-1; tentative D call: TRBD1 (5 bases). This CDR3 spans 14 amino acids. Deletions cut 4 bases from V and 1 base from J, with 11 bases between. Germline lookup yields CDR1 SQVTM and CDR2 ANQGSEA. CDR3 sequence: CSVGGRASYNEQFF. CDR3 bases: TGCAGCGTTGGTGGCAGGGCTTCCTACAATGAGCAGTTCTTC.

The CDR3 reads CASSFQVYNSPLHF. The DNA of the CDR3 is TGTGCCAGCAGTTTCCAGGTTTATAATTCACCCCTCCACTTT. The chain couples TRBV28 to TRBJ1-6; D unclear. The CDR3 runs 14 residues. CDR1 is MDHEN, CDR2 SYDVKM, per germline. V dropped 3 bases and J dropped 4 bases, with 7 bases sitting between them.